This T cell receptor (beta chain) stems from a study of post-analysis software for immune sequencing data. Study observations and caveats: A significant reduction in normalized Chao1 diversity was observed in multiple sclerosis patients versus controls. Roughly five TRBV segments were more frequent in patients than controls; TRBV5-6, TRBV5-1 and TRBV20-1 belonged to this group.

Unique molecular identifiers featured in each of the TCR beta cDNA libraries. TCRdb reanalysed the PCR reads using MiXCR and keeps one entry per CDR3 protein. The sample holds roughly 400,000 distinct CDR3 sequences; about 40% are singletons and the top ten take 7.6%. The germline V gene has CDR1 DFQATT and CDR2 SNEGSKA (reference sequence). CDR3 length: 13 residues. This clonotype was picked up a small number of times. Its antigen is not identified. A read error may account for a junction end that differs from germline. The receptor's source is a girl aged 2 to 10 with multiple sclerosis. The sequenced sample was blood. The chain joins TRBV20-1 to TRBJ2-7, with TRBD2 matching 7 bases. The CDR3 loop is CSARAGYLIGQYF. CDR3 coding DNA: TGCAGTGCCAGAGCGGGGTACCTCATCGGGCAGTACTTC.